The 5 T cell receptor beta chains presented below share a single source sample, sequenced in a study of metastatic and nonmetastatic thyroid tumors. Via MiXCR, TCRdb re-called the PCR reads. This repertoire shows roughly 34,000 clones, about a fifth found once; its top ten account for less than 4%. Treatment of any kind had been given to no patient before thyroid surgery. The sequencing sample was made of tumor tissue. These receptor sequences come from a male donor with papillary thyroid cancer or a benign thyroid nodule (not recorded which). Some clones in this sample may be carry-over from other donors' samples.

This clone was recorded many times. This chain links TRBV3-1 with TRBJ1-2; D gene unclear. Germline CDR1 reads LGHDT; CDR2 reads YNNKEL (reference sequence). V dropped 1 base and J dropped 8 bases, with 17 bases sitting between them. The CDR3 has 15 amino acids. The CDR3 loop reads CASSQVSSYSRGYTF. CDR3 DNA sequence: TGTGCCAGCAGCCAAGTGAGCTCGTACAGTCGGGGCTACACCTTC.

This clone was picked up many times. The genes are TRBV7-9 and TRBJ2-5, with 9 bases fitting TRBD1. CDR3 length equals 16 residues. CDR1 and CDR2 (germline): SEHNR, FQNEAQ (reference sequence). With V trimmed by 3 bases and J by 0 bases, 5 bases remained unmatched. As DNA, the CDR3 is TGTGCCAGCAGCTTGGGGACAGGGAAGTACCAAGAGACCCAGTACTTC. Its protein is CASSLGTGKYQETQYF.

This clone was recorded many times. This chain connects TRBV2 to TRBJ2-5, with 10 nucleotides matching TRBD2. The CDR3 runs to 14 residues. With 3 bases clipped from V and 4 bases from J, the junction kept 2 bases outside the gene matches. Germline assignment: CDR1 SNHLY and CDR2 FYNNEI. The CDR3 sequence is CASSEGLALETQYF. For the CDR3, the DNA is TGTGCCAGCAGTGAGGGACTAGCGTTAGAGACCCAGTACTTC.

The V gene is TRBV20-1, the J gene TRBJ2-7; the D gene is possibly TRBD2 (6 bases). Germline V gene sequence: CDR1 DFQATT, CDR2 SNEGSKA (reference sequence). CDR3 length equals 15 residues. Trimming pared 0 bases from V and 6 bases from J, leaving 18 bases between. CDR3 in DNA: TGCAGTGCTAGAGATCGCCGGGAGCCGACTACCGAGCAGTACTTC. Translating it yields CSARDRREPTTEQYF.

Ten or more counts support this clone. This same CDR3 is encoded by further DNA sequences in the sample. V usage is TRBV28 and J usage is TRBJ1-1; TRBD1 aligns across 8 bases. The V segment lost 11 bases and the J segment 7 bases; nucleotides outside the gene matches: 12. CDR1 and CDR2 (germline): MDHEN, SYDVKM. This CDR3 has 13 residues. CDR3 sequence: CAGRGRGRDEAFF. The DNA of the CDR3 is TGTGCCGGACGGGGCAGGGGGCGAGATGAAGCTTTCTTT.